The 23 T cell receptor beta chains reported below all come from one sample, sequenced in a study of blood T cell repertoires in COVID-19. Here immunoSEQ multiplex PCR was the method, and the copy in TCRdb shows in-frame clones only, minus some. Of approximately 11,000 clones detected, around 90% appear once; the ten largest clones hold around 4.9%. Sequenced material: peripheral blood. Receptors originate from a human donor in a cohort sampled during active COVID-19.

This clone was seen a single time. The chain combines TRBV2 with TRBJ2-2; D possibly corresponds to TRBD1 (5 bases). This CDR3 comprises 13 residues. V lost 5 bases, J lost 1 base, and 5 bases lay in between. Per germline, CDR1 SNHLY and CDR2 FYNNEI. In DNA, the CDR3 is TGTGCCAGCAGTCAGGGGAACACCGGGGAGCTGTTTTTT. Residues: CASSQGNTGELFF.

J is TRBJ2-6 and V is TRBV18; tentative D call: TRBD1 (6 bases). The CDR3 has 18 residues. The germline CDR1 and CDR2 sequences are KGHSH and LQKENI. Deletions cut 3 bases from V and 4 bases from J, with 19 bases between. Here the CDR3 DNA reads TGTGCCAGCTCACCCCCTGGACAGTCCAGAATCGGGGCCAACGTCCTGACTTTC. This gives the protein CASSPPGQSRIGANVLTF. Complete variable domain (other parts from reference TRBV18 and TRBJ2-6): NAGVMQNPRHLVRRRGQEARLRCSPMKGHSHVYWYRQLPEEGLKFMVYLQKENIIDESGMPKERFSAEFPKEGPSILRIQQVVRGDSAAYFCASSPPGQSRIGANVLTFGAGSRLTVL.

Turning to this clone: Within the sample, other DNA sequences also encode this same CDR3. The rearrangement links TRBV11-3 to TRBJ2-5; 7 positions match TRBD2. After removal of 3 bases from V and 5 bases from J, the junction contained 3 bases not matched to a gene. The CDR3 runs 13 residues. Germline V gene lookup returns CDR1 SGHNT and CDR2 YENEEA. CDR3 coding DNA: TGTGCCAGCAGCTTGGGAGGGCAGGAGACCCAGTACTTC. The encoded protein is CASSLGGQETQYF.

The chain joins TRBV27 to TRBJ2-1, with 8 bases lining up with TRBD2. Germline loops: CDR1 MNHEY, CDR2 SMNVEV (reference sequence). The CDR3 contains 15 residues. With 0 bases clipped from V and 10 bases from J, the junction kept 8 bases outside the gene matches. Here the CDR3 reads CASSLSGLGLREQFF. CDR3 nucleotides: TGTGCCAGCAGTTTATCGGGACTAGGACTTAGGGAGCAGTTCTTC.

V and J are TRBV19 and TRBJ1-2; D perhaps matches TRBD1 (6 bases). The CDR3 runs to 15 residues. Germline V CDR1 and CDR2: LNHDA, SQIVND (reference sequence). Trimming cost V 5 bases and J 8 bases, with 21 bases left between them. The CDR3 nucleotides are TGTGCCAGTAGTCTCCAGGTGGACAGCCGAGAGGGCTACACCTTC. Residues: CASSLQVDSREGYTF.

This clone was observed a single time. The V gene is TRBV3-1 (or the pseudogene TRBV3-2), the J gene TRBJ2-1; D is uncertain. V dropped 3 bases and J dropped 2 bases, with 14 bases sitting between them. Germline CDR1 LGHDT, CDR2 YNNKEL (reference sequence). The CDR3 has 16 amino acids. As DNA, the CDR3 is TGTGCCAGCAGCCATTCTGAGCGCCCCCCCTACAATGAGCAGTTCTTC. It specifies CASSHSERPPYNEQFF.

This chain joins TRBV7-8 and TRBJ2-2, with unresolved D. Germline V gene data show CDR1 as SGHVS and CDR2 as FQNEAQ. V gave up 5 bases and J gave up 0 bases, with 10 bases separating them. This CDR3 has 15 residues. CDR3 in amino acids: CASSPLSANTGELFF. CDR3 DNA sequence: TGTGCCAGCAGCCCCCTTAGTGCGAACACCGGGGAGCTGTTTTTT.

The chain is built from TRBV7-3 and TRBJ1-1, with D perhaps matching TRBD1 (5 bases). V lost 0 bases and J lost 4, with 6 bases in between. CDR3 size: 13 residues. Germline V gene sequence: CDR1 SGHTA, CDR2 FQGTGA. CDR3 residues: CASSLTGGTEAFF. The CDR3 DNA sequence: TGTGCCAGCAGCTTAACGGGGGGCACTGAAGCTTTCTTT.

V gene TRBV5-1 combines with J gene TRBJ2-6, with TRBD2 identical over 9 bases. CDR3 size: 17 residues. V lost 5 bases to trimming and J lost 2 bases; unmatched junction nucleotides: 8. The germline V gene encodes CDR1 SGHRS and CDR2 YFSETQ. CDR3 amino acids: CASRDRASGTGANVLTF. The CDR3, as DNA: TGCGCCAGCAGGGACCGGGCTAGCGGGACTGGGGCCAACGTCCTGACTTTC. Full variable domain (rest looked up from reference TRBV5-1 and TRBJ2-6): KAGVTQTPRYLIKTRGQQVTLSCSPISGHRSVSWYQQTPGQGLQFLFEYFSETQRNKGNFPGRFSGRQFSNSRSEMNVSTLELGDSALYLCASRDRASGTGANVLTFGAGSRLTVL.

In the case of this clone: Other DNA sequences within the sample encode an identical CDR3. The J gene is TRBJ1-2, the V gene TRBV7-9; TRBD1 agrees at 12 bases. Germline-derived CDR1 and CDR2 are SEHNR and FQNEAQ (reference sequence). CDR3 length: 15 residues. Trimming removed 2 bases from V and 7 bases from J; junction bases left unmatched: 5. CDR3 residues: CASSLMGQGAGGYTF. CDR3 DNA: TGTGCCAGCAGCTTAATGGGACAGGGGGCGGGTGGCTACACCTTC.

The chain recombines TRBV2 with TRBJ2-7; 11 positions agree with TRBD2. The germline V gene has CDR1 SNHLY and CDR2 FYNNEI. J gave up 5 bases and V 3 bases, and 3 bases lay outside the gene matches. This CDR3 spans 14 amino acids. The CDR3 bases are TGTGCCAGCAGTGATCTAGCGGGAGGCCACGAGCAGTACTTC. Translated, it gives CASSDLAGGHEQYF.

This rearrangement joins TRBV18 to TRBJ2-7, with TRBD2 matching 14 bases. Per germline, CDR1 KGHSH and CDR2 LQKENI. The CDR3 extends over 15 amino acids. With V trimmed by 8 bases and J by 7 bases, 10 bases remained unmatched. The CDR3 nucleotides read TGTGCCAGCAGGACGGGACTAGCGGGGGATGGGGAGCAGTACTTC. It translates to CASRTGLAGDGEQYF.

As regards this clone: Relative to the germline gene, one junction end is altered; a read error may explain this. The chain employs TRBV3-1 (or the pseudogene TRBV3-2) and TRBJ2-1; 9 positions match TRBD2. Per germline, CDR1 LGHDT and CDR2 YNNKEL (reference sequence). The CDR3 length is 19 residues. This chain's CDR3 is CASSQERGLAGFSYSEQFF. DNA for the CDR3: TGTGCCAGCAGCCAAGAAAGGGGGCTAGCGGGATTCTCCTACAGTGAGCAGTTCTTC.

V and J are TRBV19 and TRBJ2-3; no reliable D call. Germline values: CDR1 LNHDA, CDR2 SQIVND (reference sequence). This CDR3 contains 13 residues. V was clipped by 1 base and J by 3 bases, with 5 bases between them. The chain's CDR3 is CASSIVVTDTQYF. For the CDR3, the DNA is TGTGCCAGTAGTATAGTAGTAACAGATACGCAGTATTTT.

This chain connects TRBV10-1 to TRBJ1-2; 8 bases are shared with TRBD1. This CDR3 comprises 16 residues. The V gene's germline CDR1 is WNHNN and CDR2 SYGVQD (reference sequence). The junction had 9 bases not matched to a gene; V was cut back by 6 bases and J by 0 bases. CDR3 DNA sequence: TGCGCCAGCAGCCAAAAACCGGGACAGGCTAACTATGGCTACACCTTC. Translation: CASSQKPGQANYGYTF.

V gene TRBV23-1 combines with J gene TRBJ2-3; 9 nucleotides align to TRBD2. TRBV23-1 is filed as an ORF, its function uncertain. V was clipped by 10 bases and J by 5 bases; unmatched bases: 22. This CDR3 has 18 amino acids. In DNA form, the CDR3 reads TGCGCCAACTTAACCCTAGCGGGAACCATAATAATAAGAGATACGCAGTATTTT. Protein product: CANLTLAGTIIIRDTQYF.

The chain has TRBV12-3 or TRBV12-4 and TRBJ2-1; tentative D call: TRBD1 (5 bases). V was clipped by 1 base and J by 9 bases, with 10 bases between them. This CDR3 region has 13 residues. CDR3 region: CASSLGQLSEQFF. Here the CDR3 DNA reads TGTGCCAGCAGTTTAGGACAGTTGAGTGAGCAGTTCTTC.

The CDR3 DNA follows: TGTGCCAGCAGCCAATCCGGTCGATTTACCTACGAGCAGTACTTC. The encoded protein is CASSQSGRFTYEQYF. The chain employs TRBV14 and TRBJ2-7; D unclear. The CDR3 contains 15 residues. CDR1 is SGHDN and CDR2 is FVKESK in the germline V gene. V was clipped by 2 bases and J by 2 bases, with 13 bases between them.

This clone is deemed large. The chain is built from TRBV28 and TRBJ2-6; D remains unclear. With 6 bases removed from V and 0 bases from J, the gap between germline ends came to 15 bases. The CDR3 extends over 17 amino acids. The V gene's germline CDR1 is MDHEN and CDR2 SYDVKM. CDR3 in DNA: TGTGCCAGCAGCACTCTATCAGACACCTCTGGGGCCAACGTCCTGACTTTC. This gives the protein CASSTLSDTSGANVLTF.

The gene calls are TRBV10-3 and TRBJ2-1; TRBD2 matches at 14 bases. The CDR3 has 13 residues. Germline V gene sequence: CDR1 ENHRY, CDR2 SYGVKD. V dropped 10 bases and J dropped 10; count of bases not matched to a gene: 6. The CDR3 sequence: CATGTSGRTEQFF. CDR3 nucleotide sequence: TGTGCCACCGGGACTAGCGGGAGAACAGAGCAGTTCTTC.

This clone was seen just once. The V call is TRBV9, the J call TRBJ2-5, with 7 positions matching TRBD2. Per germline, CDR1 SGDLS and CDR2 YYNGEE. The CDR3 runs to 14 residues. V dropped 5 bases and J dropped 2; count of bases not matched to a gene: 6. CDR3 amino acids: CASSPSGIQETQYF. In DNA form, the CDR3 reads TGTGCCAGCAGTCCCAGCGGGATACAAGAGACCCAGTACTTC.

The rearrangement joins TRBV9 to TRBJ2-3; D possibly corresponds to TRBD1 (5 bases). In germline, CDR1 is SGDLS, CDR2 YYNGEE. This CDR3 has 14 residues. V dropped 5 bases and J dropped 4 bases, with 14 bases sitting between them. The CDR3 here is CASRDTTFSDTQYF. CDR3 DNA sequence: TGTGCCAGCAGGGACACTACTTTTTCAGATACGCAGTATTTT. Supplemented by reference TRBV9 and TRBJ2-3, the full variable domain reads DSGVTQTPKHLITATGQRVTLRCSPRSGDLSVYWYQQSLDQGLQFLIQYYNGEERAKGNILERFSAQQFPDLHSELNLSSLELGDSALYFCASRDTTFSDTQYFGPGTRLTVL.

This clone appeared once. The chain is built from TRBV20-1 and TRBJ2-7; tentative D call: TRBD1 (6 bases). This CDR3 spans 16 amino acids. Germline V gives CDR1 DFQATT, CDR2 SNEGSKA (reference sequence). Trimming took off 3 bases at V and 2 bases at J, with 20 bases between the two ends. CDR3 residues: CSASSAADRGAYEQYF. For the CDR3, the DNA is TGCAGTGCTAGTAGTGCAGCGGACAGAGGGGCCTACGAGCAGTACTTC.